This TCR beta chain emerged from a study of technical replicates of blood from four donors. TCRdb's table, derived via immunoSEQ multiplex PCR, lists solely in-frame clones and lacks some. The profile shows tens of thousands of clones, roughly 98% of them singletons. This TCR was sampled from a human donor in good health. Input material: T cells isolated from PBMCs.

The CDR3 is CASSFQRGANEQFF. CDR3 bases: TGCGCCAGCAGCTTCCAGCGGGGGGCCAATGAGCAGTTCTTC. The V call is TRBV5-1, the J call TRBJ2-1, with TRBD2 matching over 9 bases. This CDR3 has 14 residues. The ends lost 2 bases at V and 6 bases at J; junction bases unmatched: 3. The germline V gene has CDR1 SGHRS and CDR2 YFSETQ.